Presented here are 27 T cell receptor beta chains from one specimen sequenced in a study of response to subunit inactivated influenza vaccine. One entry per CDR3 protein, called by TCRdb with MiXCR from the RT-PCR reads. The table lists 860,000 or so distinct CDR3 sequences, 21% of them singletons. The sample here was PBMCs from blood, taken 5 days after vaccination. These receptors came from a man aged 45-65 years who received an inactivated influenza vaccine.

The chain recombines TRBV4-1 with TRBJ1-6; D is undetermined. Trimming left V 0 bases short and J 1 base short, with 7 bases between. The CDR3 runs to 16 residues. Looked up from germline, CDR1 is MGHRA and CDR2 is YSYEKL. CDR3 protein: CASSQDPRSYNSPLHF. Written as DNA, the CDR3 is TGCGCCAGCAGCCAAGATCCCAGATCCTATAATTCACCCCTCCACTTT.

The rearrangement uses TRBV28 and TRBJ1-6; D gene ambiguous. With 8 bases removed from V and 16 bases from J, the gap between germline ends came to 18 bases. CDR1 and CDR2 (germline): MDHEN, SYDVKM. The CDR3 is 12 residues long. Here the CDR3 reads CASLVQPQELHF. The DNA for the CDR3 is TGTGCCAGCTTAGTTCAACCGCAAGAGCTCCACTTT.

The sample holds a few counts of this clonotype. This chain joins TRBV6-1 and TRBJ2-1, with D possibly being TRBD2 (5 bases). The CDR3 extends over 15 amino acids. Germline V gene sequence: CDR1 MNHNS, CDR2 SASEGT. V was shortened by 1 base and J by 8 bases, with 15 bases between the two germline ends. The CDR3 loop reads CASSEVRAPRDEQFF. In DNA, the CDR3 is TGTGCCAGCAGTGAAGTGAGGGCTCCCCGGGATGAGCAGTTCTTC.

Here the CDR3 DNA reads TGTGCCAGCAGTTACACGCGGAACCAGAGGTCACAGTTCTTC. This translates into CASSYTRNQRSQFF. This chain uses TRBV6-5 with TRBJ2-1; the D is unclear. The germline V gene has CDR1 MNHEY and CDR2 SVGAGI. Trimming took off 2 bases at V and 13 bases at J, with 18 bases between the two ends. This CDR3 is 14 amino acids long.

This sequence joins TRBV5-1 and TRBJ2-5; D gene unclear. CDR1 and CDR2 (germline): SGHRS, YFSETQ. V was clipped by 0 bases and J by 2 bases, with 11 bases between them. The CDR3 runs to 15 residues. The chain's CDR3 is CASSLAELDQETQYF. Here the CDR3 DNA reads TGCGCCAGCAGCTTGGCCGAGCTGGATCAAGAGACCCAGTACTTC.

There are a few counts of this clonotype. This chain uses TRBV12-3 or TRBV12-4 with TRBJ1-2; no reliable D call. This CDR3 contains 14 residues. With 7 bases removed from V and 0 bases from J, the gap between germline ends came to 12 bases. The CDR3 region is CASTPGLANYGYTF. The CDR3 DNA reads TGTGCCAGCACCCCGGGGTTAGCTAACTATGGCTACACCTTC.

In its sample, this clonotype was seen a few times. This chain joins TRBV7-2 and TRBJ2-1, with unresolved D. V was shortened by 5 bases and J by 0 bases, with 8 bases between the two germline ends. The CDR3 sequence is 14 residues long. Germline assignment: CDR1 SGHTA and CDR2 FQGNSA. The CDR3 region has the DNA TGTGCCAGCAGCCTGCCAGGCTCCTACAATGAGCAGTTCTTC. It is translated as CASSLPGSYNEQFF.

This clonotype was detected only a few times. This chain uses TRBV6-2 or TRBV6-3 with TRBJ2-5; D unclear. Deletions cut 0 bases from V and 3 bases from J, with 5 bases between. Germline V gene lookup returns CDR1 MNHEY and CDR2 SVGEGT. The CDR3 is 13 amino acids. CDR3 sequence (DNA): TGTGCCAGCAGTTACTCGGCGGAAGAGACCCAGTACTTC. Residues: CASSYSAEETQYF.

J is TRBJ2-3 and V is TRBV11-2, with TRBD2 matching over 14 bases. Unmatched junction bases numbered 12, after V lost 5 bases and J lost 5 bases. CDR1 and CDR2 (germline): SGHAT, FQNNGV. This CDR3 is built from 18 residues. As DNA, the CDR3 is TGTGCCAGCAGCCCTCCGGGACTAGCGGGGGACCGGGGAGATACGCAGTATTTT. Encoded protein: CASSPPGLAGDRGDTQYF.

CDR3 sequence reads: CASSRTLETQYF. For the CDR3, the DNA is TGTGCCAGCAGCCGAACACTGGAGACCCAGTACTTC. V is TRBV12-3 or TRBV12-4 and J is TRBJ2-5; D gene unclear. With 6 bases removed from V and 5 bases from J, the gap between germline ends came to 10 bases. This CDR3 has 12 residues.

As to this clonotype: Because it lacks the conserved phenylalanine or tryptophan at the end, this CDR3 is likely a read error. This sequence joins TRBV20-1 and TRBJ1-2; D is perhaps TRBD1 (5 bases). The germline V gene encodes CDR1 DFQATT and CDR2 SNEGSKA (reference sequence). Trimming stripped 7 bases from V and 2 bases from J, with 8 bases between. The CDR3 consists of 11 residues. The CDR3 sequence: CSVGGNYGYTS. CDR3 nucleotides: TGCAGTGTCGGGGGGAACTATGGCTACACCTCC.

This chain links TRBV4-2 with TRBJ2-2; D is perhaps TRBD1 (6 bases). The CDR3 is made up of 15 amino acids. V dropped 0 bases and J dropped 4 bases, with 9 bases sitting between them. Germline V gene data show CDR1 as LGHNA and CDR2 as YNFKEQ. CDR3 in DNA: TGTGCCAGCAGCCAAGACAGGGGAACCACCGGGGAGCTGTTTTTT. This encodes CASSQDRGTTGELFF.

The table lists this clonotype with many counts. The chain joins TRBV9 to TRBJ1-2; D might be TRBD1 (5 bases). The CDR3 spans 13 residues. V dropped 4 bases and J dropped 8 bases, with 15 bases sitting between them. The germline gives CDR1 SGDLS, CDR2 YYNGEE. The CDR3 spells CASSPGGRSGYTF. As DNA, the CDR3 is TGTGCCAGCAGCCCGGGGGGGAGATCCGGCTACACCTTC.

This clonotype appeared many times. The V and J genes are TRBV20-1 and TRBJ2-7, with D perhaps matching TRBD1 (5 bases). The V gene's germline CDR1 is DFQATT and CDR2 SNEGSKA (reference sequence). Trimming cost V 3 bases and J 5 bases, with 14 bases left between them. The CDR3 length is 13 residues. CDR3 sequence: CSASPQGVDEQYF. CDR3 bases: TGCAGTGCTAGTCCGCAGGGTGTTGACGAGCAGTACTTC.

The V gene is TRBV20-1, the J gene TRBJ2-3, with 7 bases fitting TRBD2. The CDR3 covers 15 residues. In germline, CDR1 is DFQATT, CDR2 SNEGSKA (reference sequence). Unmatched junction bases numbered 9, after V lost 0 bases and J lost 6 bases. CDR3 DNA sequence: TGCAGTGCTAGAGAGCGGCGGGGGAGGTTGGATACGCAGTATTTT. Protein sequence: CSARERRGRLDTQYF.

This clonotype occurred a few times. The chain carries TRBV7-3 and TRBJ2-1; TRBD2 matches 11 bases. This CDR3 has 15 amino acids. The trim removed 0 bases at V and 9 bases at J, leaving 4 bases unmatched. From germline, CDR1 is SGHTA and CDR2 FQGTGA. The CDR3 DNA reads TGTGCCAGCAGCTTAACTGGTAGCGGGAGGGGTGAGCAGTTCTTC. Its translation is CASSLTGSGRGEQFF.

The table lists this clonotype with a few counts. V usage is TRBV4-1 and J usage is TRBJ2-7; maybe TRBD2 (6 bases). CDR3 size: 15 residues. The V gene lost 1 base and the J gene lost 4 bases, with 14 bases spanning the gap. The V gene's germline CDR1 is MGHRA and CDR2 YSYEKL. CDR3 nucleotide sequence: TGCGCCAGCAGCCAAGGTGGTACCGCGGGGTACGAGCAGTACTTC. It codes for CASSQGGTAGYEQYF.

The rearrangement joins TRBV28 to TRBJ2-7; TRBD1 aligns across 7 bases. With V trimmed by 6 bases and J by 5 bases, 10 bases remained unmatched. Per germline, CDR1 MDHEN and CDR2 SYDVKM. This CDR3 spans 14 amino acids. The CDR3 sequence: CASRGGQDVDEQYF. The CDR3 DNA follows: TGTGCCAGCAGAGGTGGACAGGACGTGGACGAGCAGTACTTC.

The V call is TRBV11-2, the J call TRBJ2-7, with no clear D. Per germline, CDR1 SGHAT and CDR2 FQNNGV. Trimming took off 2 bases at V and 4 bases at J, with 15 bases between the two ends. The CDR3 has 15 amino acids. As DNA, the CDR3 is TGTGCCAGCAGCTTATCCCGATCCCAATTTTACGAGCAGTACTTC. It is translated as CASSLSRSQFYEQYF.

This clonotype was seen only a few times. The V gene is TRBV20-1, the J gene TRBJ2-5, with 7 bases fitting TRBD2. Germline values: CDR1 DFQATT, CDR2 SNEGSKA (reference sequence). The CDR3 runs 13 residues. Unmatched junction bases numbered 7, after V lost 6 bases and J lost 3 bases. This CDR3 reads CSATGTTKETQYF. The CDR3 DNA sequence: TGCAGTGCCACCGGGACTACTAAAGAGACCCAGTACTTC.

This clonotype was counted at least ten times. V gene TRBV5-1 combines with J gene TRBJ2-7; D unresolved. The V gene's germline CDR1 is SGHRS and CDR2 YFSETQ. The CDR3 spans 11 residues. The V end lost 0 bases, the J end lost 7 bases, and 5 bases lay between the germline ends. This CDR3 is CASSLDREQYF. The CDR3 DNA follows: TGCGCCAGCAGCTTGGATCGGGAGCAGTACTTC.

CDR3: CASSFRRGGPGDEQFF. In nucleotides, the CDR3 is TGCGCCAGCAGCTTCCGAAGGGGGGGGCCCGGGGATGAGCAGTTCTTC. This sequence joins TRBV5-1 and TRBJ2-1; possibly TRBD2 for D (7 bases). V dropped 2 bases and J dropped 8 bases, with 20 bases sitting between them. CDR3 length: 16 residues. Germline V gene data show CDR1 as SGHRS and CDR2 as YFSETQ.

This clonotype showed up many times. The gene calls are TRBV5-5 and TRBJ1-5; TRBD1 is a possible D gene (6 bases). The V end lost 4 bases, the J end lost 6 bases, and 17 bases lay between the germline ends. Germline V CDR1 and CDR2: SGHKS, YYEKEE (reference sequence). The CDR3 contains 15 residues. CDR3 residues: CASSTNTGYGQPQHF. In DNA form, the CDR3 reads TGTGCCAGCAGCACAAATACAGGGTACGGTCAGCCCCAGCATTTT.

Only a few counts were recorded for this clonotype. The chain uses TRBV20-1 and TRBJ2-7; 9 positions agree with TRBD2. Trimming cost V 2 bases and J 2 bases; bases outside gene matches: 10. Germline lookup yields CDR1 DFQATT and CDR2 SNEGSKA (reference sequence). The CDR3 has 16 amino acids. The DNA for the CDR3 is TGCAGTGCTAGACCCTCTACTAGCGGGTACACCTACGAGCAGTACTTC. Its protein product is CSARPSTSGYTYEQYF.

This clonotype was seen a handful of times. The V call is TRBV11-2, the J call TRBJ2-2; D possibly corresponds to TRBD2 (5 bases). CDR1 is SGHAT, CDR2 FQNNGV, per germline. The CDR3 has 14 amino acids. Trimming took off 6 bases at V and 7 bases at J, with 15 bases between the two ends. Here the CDR3 reads CASSSGFIDGELFF. The CDR3 nucleotides are TGTGCCAGCAGTTCGGGGTTTATCGACGGGGAGCTGTTTTTT.

CDR3 residues: CASNEGQSGTGELFF. CDR3 sequence (DNA): TGCGCCAGCAACGAGGGTCAGAGTGGCACCGGGGAGCTGTTTTTT. V is TRBV4-1 and J is TRBJ2-2, with a possible D match to TRBD2 (5 bases). CDR3 size: 15 residues. V was shortened by 7 bases and J by 4 bases, with 16 bases between the two germline ends. Germline V lookup: CDR1 MGHRA, CDR2 YSYEKL.

The chain joins TRBV10-3 to TRBJ2-1, with TRBD2 matching 7 bases. V trimming: 4 bases; J trimming: 9 bases; junction bases outside the gene matches: 9. This CDR3 has 14 amino acids. Germline V gene sequence: CDR1 ENHRY, CDR2 SYGVKD. CDR3: CAISGRGLVGEQFF. For the CDR3, the DNA is TGTGCCATCAGTGGCCGAGGACTAGTGGGTGAGCAGTTCTTC.